The subject of this entry is one TCR beta chain. This clone was counted a few times. The antigen this receptor binds is unknown. No qualities accompany the bases; no much larger clone lies one base away. CDR3 length: 15 amino acids, cysteine to phenylalanine. Just the 45-base CDR3 DNA is kept, in frame starting at base 1. Taken from the germline V gene, the CDR1 and CDR2 loops are MNHEY and SVGAGI. V lost 4 bases and J lost 1 base; the stretch between them is 13 bases long. The data are from a study of beta chain features in type 1 diabetes listed by TCRdb under 2018. About the full investigation: Patients and healthy donors did not differ in mean age, gender distribution, total cell number or subset yield. In the study, TCRB repertoires of sorted circulating CD4+ T cell subsets from recently diagnosed type 1 diabetes patients were compared with those of matched healthy donors. Naive and central memory subsets were obtained from all 28 donors, but regulatory and stem cell-like memory subsets were isolated from only 8 patients and roughly 8 healthy donors. A total of some 110 million sorted cells were examined across all samples, and the number of cells per subset was strongly correlated with RNA yield.

The paper as a whole reports these results and caveats: Because the HLA sub-analyses included only small numbers of individuals, any influence of HLA type on TCRB rearrangement was left unresolved. Because cDNA was sequenced instead of genomic DNA, activated cells with high expression could be over-represented, although the groups did not differ in activation or CD3 levels. At VDJ recombination sites, type 1 diabetes patients had fewer insertions and more deleted nucleotides, which implies abnormalities in thymic rearrangement. A moderate but significant shortening of TCRB CDR3 length was observed in type 1 diabetes patients in all four CD4+ subsets. Shorter templates might be favored by PCR, yet because patient and control samples were amplified and corrected together, any such skew would affect both groups equally. Naive, central memory and regulatory TCRB repertoires appeared more similar among patients than among healthy donors.

All of the isolated RNA was reverse transcribed with the High Capacity cDNA Reverse Transcription Kit, so expressed TCRB transcripts were sequenced. Deep immunoSEQ sequencing was applied to naive, central memory and regulatory T cell samples, giving an average of roughly 3.3 million total reads per sample. Sorted cells were lysed in RLT buffer, and RNA was extracted using DNase-treated RNeasy Micro or Mini kits according to cell number. To prevent cross-contamination, each cell subset was processed individually, whereas patient and healthy donor samples were processed jointly. TCRB sequences were amplified from cDNA with the immunoSEQ multiplex PCR, producing 87-bp fragments spanning the CDR3 region. The amplicons were sequenced using the Illumina HiSeq platform. The original methods were these. Synthetic template baselines were used to correct PCR bias computationally, reads within Hamming distance 2 were collapsed, and singletons that could not be merged were discarded. Reads were aligned to IMGT to assign V, D and J genes, CDR3 length, and insertions or deletions at six rearrangement sites. Clonotype counts were normalized to sorted cell number within each subset before computing true diversity and Gini coefficients with the tcR R package. Repertoire sharing was quantified using the overlap coefficient calculated on TCRB nucleotide sequences. Out-of-frame TCRB sequences from naive cells were analyzed to stand in for the pre-selection repertoire. This is the immuneACCESS table as TCRdb keeps it, with only in-frame sequences that have V and J called. A part of the clones is gone; compared with another copy, unresolved V genes explain less than half, and the rest is unexplained. For V, J and clone size, that table is used; D and trimming come from the DNA. This sample has around 600,000 clones in its table, and over 10% of those were observed once. The top ten clones comprise more than 0.1% of the sample.

Each donor gave one peripheral blood draw, averaging around 0.11 L, which was collected into heparinised tubes. Naive, central memory, regulatory and stem cell-like memory CD4+ T cells were sorted on a BD FACSAria II using a panel including CD45RO, CCR7, CD25, CD127, CD95 and CD27. A purity above 98% was achieved for all sorted populations. PBMCs were isolated right away by Lymphoprep density gradient centrifugation and were stained directly, without culture. So that batch effects would be minimized, each experiment stained and sorted samples in pairs, pairing one healthy donor with one patient. The chain uses TRBV6-5 and TRBJ2-5, and TRBD2 may be the D gene, going by 5 matching bases. Sequences were obtained from naive CD4+ T cells from blood. The cell subset or site label, read with the paper, signifies: true naive CD4+ T cells. The receptor was isolated from a young man with type 1 diabetes. CDR3 region: CASSSYPGSQETQYF. The DNA sequence is as follows: TGTGCCAGCAGTTCCTACCCTGGGAGCCAAGAGACCCAGTACTTC.